The present T cell receptor (beta chain) was sequenced within a study of cytomegalovirus exposure and HLA in healthy donors. Vbeta (60) and Jbeta (13) primers were used in the PCR. Method: immunoSEQ multiplex PCR; TCRdb's copy keeps in-frame clones and lacks some. The table records roughly 160,000 clones, around 80% of them present only once. Germline V gene data show CDR1 as SGHRS and CDR2 as YFSETQ. This CDR3 has 16 amino acids. After removal of 1 base from V and 4 bases from J, the junction contained 7 bases not matched to a gene. The sample taken for sequencing was PBMCs. The receptor's source is a boy younger than 10 in good health and CMV-seronegative. This chain links TRBV5-1 with TRBJ2-1, with 8 bases lining up with TRBD1. CDR3 amino acids: CASSLWPGGRYNEQFF. CDR3 nucleotide sequence: TGCGCCAGCAGCTTGTGGCCAGGGGGCCGATACAATGAGCAGTTCTTC. The full variable domain, with the rest looked up from reference TRBV5-1 and TRBJ2-1, is KAGVTQTPRYLIKTRGQQVTLSCSPISGHRSVSWYQQTPGQGLQFLFEYFSETQRNKGNFPGRFSGRQFSNSRSEMNVSTLELGDSALYLCASSLWPGGRYNEQFFGPGTRLTVL.